These 17 T cell receptor beta chains were all obtained from the same sample, sequenced in a study of cytomegalovirus exposure and HLA in healthy donors. Measured with immunoSEQ multiplex PCR; TCRdb has only the in-frame clones, and not every one. Found here are roughly 71,000 clones, 85% to 95% of them singletons; the top ten hold 0.6% to 0.8%. Material: PBMCs. The receptors here all came from a woman between 18 and 29 years old in good health and CMV-seronegative.

The genes are TRBV11-2 and TRBJ1-1; D is uncertain. The CDR3 runs to 14 residues. From germline, CDR1 is SGHAT and CDR2 FQNNGV. The V end lost 2 bases, the J end lost 10 bases, and 17 bases lay between the germline ends. CDR3 amino acids: CASSLSGGGLRAFF. In DNA, the CDR3 is TGTGCCAGCAGCTTATCAGGCGGCGGACTGCGAGCTTTCTTT.

In this sample, this clone turned up a few times. The genes are TRBV19 and TRBJ1-6; maybe TRBD1 (5 bases). V shed 5 bases and J shed 8 bases, with 28 bases lying between them. Germline CDR1 is LNHDA and CDR2 is SQIVND (reference sequence). The CDR3 extends over 19 amino acids. In nucleotides, the CDR3 is TGTGCCAGTAGTGAAGGGGCGGGACGCTTCTACATTAACTATTCACCCCTCCACTTT. Residues: CASSEGAGRFYINYSPLHF.

The rearrangement joins TRBV6-5 to TRBJ2-3, with 8 bases matching TRBD1. The germline CDR1 and CDR2 sequences are MNHEY and SVGAGI. V lost 5 bases to trimming and J lost 2 bases; unmatched junction nucleotides: 6. There are 15 residues in the CDR3. The DNA for the CDR3 is TGTGCCAGCAGTCCCGGGACAGGAGTCACAGATACGCAGTATTTT. It yields the protein CASSPGTGVTDTQYF.

The J gene is TRBJ1-2, the V gene TRBV7-6; 7 nucleotides align to TRBD1. V was pared by 5 bases and J by 4 bases, with 7 bases of the junction left unmatched. From germline, CDR1 is SGHVS and CDR2 FNYEAQ. The CDR3 has 14 amino acids. The CDR3 nucleotides read TGTGCCAGCAGCCCATACCGGGACAGCTATGGCTACACCTTC. Its translation: CASSPYRDSYGYTF.

The chain uses TRBV6-1 and TRBJ2-7; 8 bases are shared with TRBD1. Germline V lookup: CDR1 MNHNS, CDR2 SASEGT. V was clipped by 1 base and J by 2 bases; unmatched bases: 4. The CDR3 totals 15 residues. The CDR3 spells CASSEDRGSPYEQYF. CDR3 coding DNA: TGTGCCAGCAGTGAAGACAGGGGGTCCCCCTACGAGCAGTACTTC.

This clone was recorded once. The V gene is TRBV4-1, the J gene TRBJ2-7; tentatively, D is TRBD1 (6 bases). The length of the CDR3 is 16 residues. Germline lookup yields CDR1 MGHRA and CDR2 YSYEKL. The ends were cut back, 2 bases at V and 1 base at J, with 15 bases in the middle. The CDR3 nucleotides are TGCGCCAGCAGCCAACCCGGGACACGGAGATCCTACGAGCAGTACTTC. This translates into CASSQPGTRRSYEQYF.

The V and J genes are TRBV4-1 and TRBJ1-5; D unresolved. V was trimmed by 4 bases and J by 3 bases, leaving 16 bases between them. The CDR3 runs 16 residues. Germline CDR1 reads MGHRA; CDR2 reads YSYEKL. CDR3 nucleotide sequence: TGCGCCAGCAGCCGGGGAGGAGCCCTAGACAATCAGCCCCAGCATTTT. This encodes CASSRGGALDNQPQHF.

V and J are TRBV7-3 and TRBJ1-4; TRBD1 agrees at 7 bases. Germline CDR1 is SGHTA and CDR2 is FQGTGA. The CDR3 spans 15 residues. V lost 4 bases to trimming and J lost 5 bases; unmatched junction nucleotides: 7. The CDR3 sequence is CASSSVGGRNEKLFF. The CDR3 nucleotides are TGTGCCAGCAGCTCTGTAGGGGGCAGGAATGAAAAACTGTTTTTT.

The chain couples TRBV7-9 to TRBJ1-1, with D perhaps matching TRBD1 (5 bases). Per the germline V gene, CDR1 is SEHNR and CDR2 is FQNEAQ (reference sequence). V was clipped by 3 bases and J by 0 bases, with 8 bases between them. The CDR3 length is 14 residues. Here the CDR3 reads CASSFTGMNTEAFF. Written as DNA, the CDR3 is TGTGCCAGCAGCTTTACAGGTATGAACACTGAAGCTTTCTTT. Full variable domain (remainder filled in from reference TRBV7-9 and TRBJ1-1): DTGVSQNPRHKITKRGQNVTFRCDPISEHNRLYWYRQTLGQGPEFLTYFQNEAQLEKSRLLSDRFSAERPKGSFSTLEIQRTEQGDSAMYLCASSFTGMNTEAFFGQGTRLTVV.

V and J are TRBV30 and TRBJ1-6; D gene ambiguous. V was trimmed by 2 bases and J by 5 bases, leaving 7 bases between them. The CDR3 sequence is 13 residues long. Germline loops: CDR1 GTSNPN, CDR2 SVGIG (reference sequence). The CDR3 here is CAWSQADNSPLHF. As DNA, the CDR3 is TGTGCCTGGAGTCAGGCCGATAATTCACCCCTCCACTTT. Filled out from reference TRBV30 and TRBJ1-6, the complete variable domain reads SQTIHQWPATLVQPVGSPLSLECTVEGTSNPNLYWYRQAAGRGLQLLFYSVGIGQISSEVPQNLSASRPQDRQFILSSKKLLLSDSGFYLCAWSQADNSPLHFGNGTRLTVT.

This sequence joins TRBV6-5 and TRBJ1-5, with 7 bases matching TRBD1. Germline CDR1 MNHEY, CDR2 SVGAGI. V lost 2 bases and J lost 4; bases outside the gene matches: 5. The CDR3 is 15 residues long. The CDR3 sequence is CASSYQKGANQPQHF. DNA for the CDR3: TGTGCCAGCAGTTACCAAAAGGGGGCGAATCAGCCCCAGCATTTT.

The chain recombines TRBV29-1 with TRBJ1-2; D is uncertain. Germline V gene sequence: CDR1 SQVTM, CDR2 ANQGSEA. The CDR3 is 12 amino acids. The V end was cut by 2 bases, the J end by 2 bases, with 6 bases between. CDR3 nucleotide sequence: TGCAGCGTTGAATCGCGAAACTATGGCTACACCTTC. Encoded protein: CSVESRNYGYTF.

V is TRBV6-1 and J is TRBJ2-1; 10 nucleotides line up with TRBD2. The CDR3 has 14 residues. Looked up from germline, CDR1 is MNHNS and CDR2 is SASEGT. V was pared by 7 bases and J by 8 bases, with 8 bases of the junction left unmatched. The CDR3 bases are TGTGCCAGCACCCGGTCTAGCGGGGGATATGAGCAGTTCTTC. Its protein is CASTRSSGGYEQFF.

The chain carries TRBV23-1 and TRBJ2-7; 9 bases are a match to TRBD2. TRBV23-1 is noted as an ORF with a role that remains uncertain. Unmatched junction bases numbered 3, after V lost 2 bases and J lost 1 base. The CDR3 is 15 amino acids. CDR3 bases: TGCGCCAGCAGTCAACAGCGGGGGGTTTCCTACGAGCAGTACTTC. This encodes CASSQQRGVSYEQYF.

DNA for the CDR3: TGCAGCGTTGAAGATCATGAGACAGGGCGGGCCGGGGAGCTGTTTTTT. It translates to CSVEDHETGRAGELFF. The chain is built from TRBV29-1 and TRBJ2-2; 7 bases match TRBD1. The CDR3 loop spans 16 amino acids. The germline CDR1 and CDR2 sequences are SQVTM and ANQGSEA. Trimming at V came to 0 bases and at J to 6 bases, leaving 10 bases not matched to a gene.

In its sample, this clone is medium-sized. The chain couples TRBV10-1 to TRBJ1-4; D is perhaps TRBD1 (5 bases). The germline V gene encodes CDR1 WNHNN and CDR2 SYGVQD (reference sequence). Deletions cut 5 bases from V and 7 bases from J, with 17 bases between. This CDR3 has 15 amino acids. The CDR3 DNA is TGCGCCAGCAGTCCACAGGTCACGGTCGTTGAAAAACTGTTTTTT. Its translation is CASSPQVTVVEKLFF.

The rearrangement joins TRBV9 to TRBJ1-5, with D possibly being TRBD1 (5 bases). The CDR3 runs to 13 residues. The germline V and J ends were trimmed by 7 bases and 6 bases, with 14 bases remaining between them. Looked up from germline, CDR1 is SGDLS and CDR2 is YYNGEE. The CDR3 nucleotides are TGTGCCAGCGGAGGCTCGGGGGTTCAGCCCCAGCATTTT. It encodes CASGGSGVQPQHF.